What follows are 30 T cell receptor beta chains derived from one specimen sequenced in a study of CD8 T cells in Susac syndrome. Reverse transcription of about 0.5 to 1 ug RNA used random hexamers. TCRdb recomputed calls from the immunoSEQ multiplex PCR reads with MiXCR, one row per CDR3 protein. The sample has approximately 210,000 distinct CDR3 sequences, about 94% seen once. The sequenced sample consisted of CD4+ T cells from PBMCs. The receptors originated from a human donor with Susac syndrome.

Here the CDR3 DNA reads TGTGCCAGCAAGAGGTCACCGGCAGGGACAGATACGCAGTATTTT. The encoded protein is CASKRSPAGTDTQYF. The genes are TRBV3-1 and TRBJ2-3; the D gene is possibly TRBD1 (5 bases). This CDR3 region has 15 residues. The germline gives CDR1 LGHDT, CDR2 YNNKEL (reference sequence). Trimming pared 7 bases from V and 3 bases from J, leaving 17 bases between.

This clonotype was detected a few times. V gene TRBV7-3 combines with J gene TRBJ1-4, with a possible D match to TRBD1 (5 bases). This CDR3 contains 13 residues. Germline V CDR1 and CDR2: SGHTA, FQGTGA. V dropped 2 bases and J dropped 7 bases, with 8 bases sitting between them. CDR3 amino acids: CASSLRQGEKLFF. CDR3 nucleotides: TGTGCCAGCAGCTTACGCCAGGGTGAAAAACTGTTTTTT.

The chain joins TRBV12-3 or TRBV12-4 to TRBJ2-5; D possibly corresponds to TRBD2 (5 bases). V was cut by 6 bases and J by 5 bases, with 10 bases left in between. The CDR3 covers 12 residues. CDR3 loop: CASRLGQETQYF. The CDR3 nucleotides read TGTGCCAGCAGACTAGGTCAGGAGACCCAGTACTTC.

The chain couples TRBV5-1 to TRBJ2-3; no definite D call. Germline V CDR1 and CDR2: SGHRS, YFSETQ. This CDR3 is built from 15 residues. V was clipped by 0 bases and J by 0 bases, with 8 bases between them. The CDR3 region is CASSLEQASTDTQYF. The CDR3 DNA reads TGCGCCAGCAGCTTGGAGCAGGCCAGCACAGATACGCAGTATTTT.

The chain has TRBV5-4 and TRBJ2-5, with D perhaps assigned TRBD1 or TRBD2 (5 bases each). Trimming shortened V by 0 bases and J by 5 bases, and 11 bases separated the two germline ends. The CDR3 runs to 14 residues. Germline V gene data show CDR1 as SGHNT and CDR2 as YYREEE (reference sequence). The CDR3 DNA follows: TGTGCCAGCAGCTTGGTGGGACCTCATGAGACCCAGTACTTC. Protein: CASSLVGPHETQYF.

The genes are TRBV28 and TRBJ2-1, with TRBD1 matching over 7 bases. V trimming: 7 bases; J trimming: 2 bases; junction bases outside the gene matches: 8. The CDR3 is 15 residues long. CDR1 and CDR2 from the germline V gene are MDHEN and SYDVKM. The CDR3 spells CASTLRQGPYNEQFF. CDR3 sequence (DNA): TGTGCCAGCACCCTAAGACAGGGACCCTACAATGAGCAGTTCTTC.

V usage is TRBV2 and J usage is TRBJ1-5; no reliable D call. CDR1 and CDR2 (germline): SNHLY, FYNNEI. This CDR3 is 14 amino acids long. The V and J ends lost 3 bases and 0 bases respectively, with 6 bases between them. The CDR3 spells CASSDWDSNQPQHF. As DNA, the CDR3 is TGTGCCAGCAGTGATTGGGATAGCAATCAGCCCCAGCATTTT.

CDR3 residues: CASSHEWHTYEQYF. The CDR3 DNA reads as TGTGCCAGCAGCCACGAGTGGCATACCTACGAGCAGTACTTC. The rearrangement uses TRBV6-1 and TRBJ2-7; D gene unclear. Trimming shortened V by 6 bases and J by 2 bases, and 14 bases separated the two germline ends. Germline CDR1 MNHNS, CDR2 SASEGT. The CDR3 sequence is 14 residues long.

The chain joins TRBV5-1 to TRBJ2-3, with 8 bases fitting TRBD2. V gave up 4 bases and J gave up 0 bases; unmatched junction bases: 4. This CDR3 region has 15 residues. The germline gives CDR1 SGHRS, CDR2 YFSETQ. CDR3 sequence (DNA): TGCGCCAGCAGCGTTCAGCGGGGGAGCACAGATACGCAGTATTTT. As protein: CASSVQRGSTDTQYF.

V gene TRBV3-1 combines with J gene TRBJ1-4; tentatively, D is TRBD1 (6 bases). Between the trimmed V and J ends, which lost 3 bases and 4 bases, there was a span of 24 bases. Germline CDR1 LGHDT, CDR2 YNNKEL (reference sequence). CDR3 size: 19 residues. CDR3 in DNA: TGTGCCAGCAGCCAGGACAGCCCGCCTCACATCTCGCGTAATGAAAAACTGTTTTTT. Amino acid sequence: CASSQDSPPHISRNEKLFF.

This clonotype has more than one count but fewer than ten. The chain links TRBV12-3 or TRBV12-4 to TRBJ2-7, with D perhaps TRBD1 (5 bases). This CDR3 has 13 residues. The V and J ends lost 0 bases and 6 bases respectively, with 9 bases between them. This chain's CDR3 is CASSLAQGSEQYF. The DNA for the CDR3 is TGTGCCAGCAGTTTAGCGCAGGGCTCCGAGCAGTACTTC.

V usage is TRBV12-3 or TRBV12-4 and J usage is TRBJ1-2; TRBD1 might be the D (5 bases). The V and J ends lost 1 base and 8 bases respectively, with 14 bases between them. The CDR3 is 14 amino acids. The CDR3 protein is CASSLGQTIVGYTF. Written as DNA, the CDR3 is TGTGCCAGCAGTTTAGGACAGACAATCGTAGGCTACACCTTC.

This chain uses TRBV30 with TRBJ1-1; 7 nucleotides line up with TRBD1. This CDR3 is 13 amino acids long. Germline V gene lookup returns CDR1 GTSNPN and CDR2 SVGIG (reference sequence). J was trimmed by 1 base and V by 5 bases; bases with no gene match: 4. CDR3 DNA sequence: TGTGCCTGGGCGGACAGGTGGAACACTGAAGCTTTCTTT. Protein sequence: CAWADRWNTEAFF.

The V gene is TRBV19, the J gene TRBJ1-2, with no clear D. V lost 4 bases and J lost 8, with 8 bases in between. Germline V gene lookup returns CDR1 LNHDA and CDR2 SQIVND (reference sequence). The CDR3 covers 11 residues. The CDR3 DNA follows: TGTGCCAGTAGTACTCCTTGGGGCTACACCTTC. Translating it yields CASSTPWGYTF.

V gene TRBV18 combines with J gene TRBJ1-2; no definite D call. There are 14 residues in the CDR3. CDR1 and CDR2 (germline): KGHSH, LQKENI. V lost 3 bases, J lost 0 bases, and 8 bases lay in between. The CDR3: CASSPGTSNYGYTF. The CDR3 DNA is TGTGCCAGCTCACCGGGAACCTCTAACTATGGCTACACCTTC.

This rearrangement joins TRBV29-1 to TRBJ1-2; D gene ambiguous. The CDR3 spans 9 residues. CDR1 is SQVTM and CDR2 is ANQGSEA in the germline V gene. CDR3 region: CDIYYGYTF. DNA of the CDR3: TGCGACATCTACTATGGCTACACCTTC.

The V and J genes are TRBV5-1 and TRBJ2-5; TRBD1 matches at 9 bases. Germline CDR1 and CDR2: SGHRS and YFSETQ. This CDR3 region has 15 residues. Trimming at V came to 4 bases and at J to 5 bases, leaving 9 bases not matched to a gene. The CDR3 DNA follows: TGCGCCAGCAGCCCACTAACAGGGGGCCTGGAGACCCAGTACTTC. It yields the protein CASSPLTGGLETQYF.

V usage is TRBV5-6 and J usage is TRBJ1-1; the D is unclear. The CDR3 loop spans 15 amino acids. The germline V and J ends were trimmed by 1 base and 0 bases, with 10 bases remaining between them. The germline CDR1 and CDR2 sequences are SGHDT and YYEEEE. CDR3 in DNA: TGTGCCAGCAGCTTGTCAGGCAACATGAACACTGAAGCTTTCTTT. As protein: CASSLSGNMNTEAFF.

The chain couples TRBV29-1 to TRBJ1-2, with TRBD1 matching over 7 bases. The CDR3 is 12 residues long. Germline values: CDR1 SQVTM, CDR2 ANQGSEA. V gave up 4 bases and J gave up 4 bases; unmatched junction bases: 3. As DNA, the CDR3 is TGCAGCGTTGCGGGACAGACCTATGGCTACACCTTC. It encodes CSVAGQTYGYTF.

This clonotype was seen just once. The chain uses TRBV3-1 and TRBJ2-6; possibly TRBD1 for D (6 bases). From germline, CDR1 is LGHDT and CDR2 YNNKEL (reference sequence). This CDR3 is 14 amino acids long. V gave up 2 bases and J gave up 8 bases, with 10 bases separating them. The CDR3 region has the DNA TGTGCCAGCAGCCAACCTCAGGGGACCAACGTCCTGACTTTC. Amino acids: CASSQPQGTNVLTF.

CDR3: CAWSRTGNNSPLHF. As DNA, the CDR3 is TGTGCCTGGAGTCGGACGGGAAATAATTCACCCCTCCACTTT. V and J are TRBV30 and TRBJ1-6; D remains ambiguous. CDR3 size: 14 residues. V lost 2 bases, J lost 5 bases, and 10 bases lay in between. Germline V gene lookup returns CDR1 GTSNPN and CDR2 SVGIG (reference sequence).

The chain recombines TRBV25-1 with TRBJ2-1, with D unclear. This CDR3 is 15 amino acids long. Trimming shortened V by 1 base and J by 7 bases, and 14 bases separated the two germline ends. CDR1 and CDR2 (germline): MGHDK, SYGVNS. The CDR3 region is CASSEFSQLPNEQFF. In DNA, the CDR3 is TGTGCCAGCAGTGAATTTAGTCAGCTTCCTAATGAGCAGTTCTTC. The full variable domain, rest sourced from reference TRBV25-1 and TRBJ2-1, is EADIYQTPRYLVIGTGKKITLECSQTMGHDKMYWYQQDPGMELHLIHYSYGVNSTEKGDLSSESTVSRIRTEHFPLTLESARPSHTSQYLCASSEFSQLPNEQFFGPGTRLTVL.

The V gene is TRBV1, the J gene TRBJ2-2; the D segment call TRBD2 is taken from the table without a DNA check. TRBV1 is termed a pseudogene. The CDR3 has 17 amino acids. The CDR3 loop is CTSKLRELAGNTGELFF. The CDR3, as DNA: TGCACCAGCAAACTCCGAGAGCTAGCGGGGAACACCGGGGAGCTGTTTTTT.

V is TRBV13 and J is TRBJ1-2; D is uncertain. This CDR3 has 14 residues. Germline assignment: CDR1 PRHDT and CDR2 FYEKMQ (reference sequence). V lost 1 base, J lost 3 bases, and 9 bases lay in between. The CDR3 DNA sequence: TGTGCCAGCAGCTTAGTACAGCCCGACTATGGCTACACCTTC. Encoded protein: CASSLVQPDYGYTF.

The table lists this clonotype with a count of one. This chain joins TRBV30 and TRBJ1-2; D possibly corresponds to TRBD1 (5 bases). Germline-derived CDR1 and CDR2 are GTSNPN and SVGIG (reference sequence). This CDR3 comprises 12 residues. V was clipped by 2 bases and J by 8 bases, with 12 bases between them. Written as DNA, the CDR3 is TGTGCCTGGAGTCCCCGGCGGGGGGGCTACACCTTC. It is translated as CAWSPRRGGYTF.

The chain recombines TRBV11-2 with TRBJ1-4; D is perhaps TRBD1 (5 bases). The CDR3 covers 14 residues. The ends were cut back, 2 bases at V and 6 bases at J, with 10 bases in the middle. Germline CDR1 reads SGHAT; CDR2 reads FQNNGV. As DNA, the CDR3 is TGTGCCAGCAGCTTAAGCAGGGTTGATGAAAAACTGTTTTTT. It yields the protein CASSLSRVDEKLFF.

This clonotype was counted a few times. In nucleotides, the CDR3 is TGCGCCAGCAGCTTGCCATCCCAAGATTCACCCCTCCACTTT. This translates into CASSLPSQDSPLHF. V is TRBV5-1 and J is TRBJ1-6; D ambiguous. Germline V gene sequence: CDR1 SGHRS, CDR2 YFSETQ. V lost 1 base and J 8 bases, leaving 10 bases between the germline ends. This CDR3 has 14 amino acids.

CDR3 sequence: CASSVPGQGKSGTQYF. The CDR3 coding sequence is TGTGCCAGCAGTGTACCGGGACAGGGGAAGTCTGGGACCCAGTACTTC. The V call is TRBV27, the J call TRBJ2-5; 10 bases line up with TRBD1. Looked up from germline, CDR1 is MNHEY and CDR2 is SMNVEV (reference sequence). The J segment lost 7 bases and the V segment lost 5 bases, leaving 13 bases of the junction unmatched. The length of the CDR3 is 16 residues.

V gene TRBV25-1 combines with J gene TRBJ1-2; no firm D call. The germline CDR1 and CDR2 sequences are MGHDK and SYGVNS. V lost 2 bases and J lost 8, with 9 bases in between. The CDR3 is made up of 12 amino acids. The CDR3 loop reads CASSESSGGYTF. The CDR3 nucleotides read TGTGCCAGCAGTGAAAGTTCCGGCGGCTACACCTTC.

The chain couples TRBV5-4 to TRBJ2-7; D unclear. With 0 bases removed from V and 7 bases from J, the gap between germline ends came to 14 bases. There are 14 residues in the CDR3. Germline V CDR1 and CDR2: SGHNT, YYREEE (reference sequence). CDR3 DNA: TGTGCCAGCAGCTTGGCTTCTGCCAGATCGGAGCAGTACTTC. This codes for CASSLASARSEQYF.